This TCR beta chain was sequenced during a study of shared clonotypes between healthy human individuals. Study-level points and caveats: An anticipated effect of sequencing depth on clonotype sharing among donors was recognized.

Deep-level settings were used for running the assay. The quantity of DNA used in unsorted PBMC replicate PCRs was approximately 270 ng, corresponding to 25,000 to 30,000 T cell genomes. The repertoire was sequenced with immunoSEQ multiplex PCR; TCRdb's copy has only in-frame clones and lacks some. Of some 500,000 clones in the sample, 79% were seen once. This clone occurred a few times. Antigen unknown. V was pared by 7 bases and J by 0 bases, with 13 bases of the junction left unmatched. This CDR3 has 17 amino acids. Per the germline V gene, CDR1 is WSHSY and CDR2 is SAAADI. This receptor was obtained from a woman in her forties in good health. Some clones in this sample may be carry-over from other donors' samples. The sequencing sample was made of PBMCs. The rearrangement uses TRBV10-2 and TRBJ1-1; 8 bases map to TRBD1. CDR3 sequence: CASIGAGGFHMNTEAFF. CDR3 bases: TGCGCCAGCATAGGAGCAGGGGGCTTTCACATGAACACTGAAGCTTTCTTT.